The text below deals with one TCR beta chain. What it binds is unknown. V shed 5 bases and J 4 bases; nucleotides not matched to a gene: 2. The CDR3 is 13 residues long. Germline V CDR1 and CDR2: SGHNT, YENEEA. The data are from a study of T cells in Graves' hyperthyroidism and ophthalmopathy. Study conclusions and caveats: Most expanded thyroid clonotypes above 0.001 recurred in blood.

Amplification targeted TCR beta CDR3 regions from RNA transcripts. The HTBI primer set served for first-round RT-PCR of the TCR CDR3. From the multiplex PCR reads, TCRdb called clonotypes with MiXCR, one entry per CDR3 protein. Of approximately 600,000 distinct CDR3 sequences listed, less than 25% were seen once; the top ten hold around a third. Out of less than 12 ml of fresh peripheral blood came the PBMCs. The V and J genes are TRBV11-3 and TRBJ1-3; 7 bases fit TRBD1. Sequences were obtained from blood. The sequence was obtained from a man aged 30-40 years with Graves' ophthalmopathy. The CDR3 bases are TGTGCCAGCAGCCTGGGACAGGGAAACACCATATATTTT. This encodes CASSLGQGNTIYF.